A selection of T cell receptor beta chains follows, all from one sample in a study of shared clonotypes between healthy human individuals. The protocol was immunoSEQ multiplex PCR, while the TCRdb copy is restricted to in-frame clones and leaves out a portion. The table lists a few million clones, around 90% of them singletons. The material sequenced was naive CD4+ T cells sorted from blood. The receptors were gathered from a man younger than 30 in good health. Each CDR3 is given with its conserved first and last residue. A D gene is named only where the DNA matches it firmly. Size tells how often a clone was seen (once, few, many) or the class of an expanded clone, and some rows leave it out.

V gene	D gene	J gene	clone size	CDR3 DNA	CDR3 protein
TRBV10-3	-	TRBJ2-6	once	TGTGCCATCAGTGTAGGAGGGGGCGGTGGGGCCAACGTCCTGACTTTC	CAISVGGGGGANVLTF
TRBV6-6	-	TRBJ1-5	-	TGTGCCAGCAGTACTCCAAGCAATCAGCCCCAGCATTTT	CASSTPSNQPQHF
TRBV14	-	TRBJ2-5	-	TGTGCCAGCAGCCGTATTAGTTGGGAGACCCAGTACTTC	CASSRISWETQYF
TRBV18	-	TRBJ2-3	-	TGTGCCAGCTCACCTACAACTAGCACAGATACGCAGTATTTT	CASSPTTSTDTQYF
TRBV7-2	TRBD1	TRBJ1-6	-	TGTGCCAGCAGCTTAGGTCTGGGACAGGGTCACTCACCCCTCCACTTT	CASSLGLGQGHSPLHF
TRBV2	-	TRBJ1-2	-	TGTGCCAGCAGTGAAGCTTTGCGTGGCGGAGGCTACACCTTC	CASSEALRGGGYTF
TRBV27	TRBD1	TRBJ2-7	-	TGTGCCAGCAGTCGCGGACAGGGTCCCTACGAGCAGTACTTC	CASSRGQGPYEQYF
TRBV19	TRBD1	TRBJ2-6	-	TGTGCCAGCAGACAGGGGTTTAACTCTGGGGCCAACGTCCTGACTTTC	CASRQGFNSGANVLTF
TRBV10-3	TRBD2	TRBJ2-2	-	TGTGCCATCAGTGAAACTAGCGCGGTAAACACCGGGGAGCTGTTTTTT	CAISETSAVNTGELFF
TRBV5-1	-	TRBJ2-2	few	TGCGCCAGCAGCCTCCCTCTAGCGTCGGACACCGGGGAGCTGTTTTTT	CASSLPLASDTGELFF
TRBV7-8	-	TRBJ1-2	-	TGTGCCAGCAGCTCTCAACGGGTATCGTTAGCTAACTATGGCTACACCTTC	CASSSQRVSLANYGYTF
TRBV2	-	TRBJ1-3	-	TGTGCCAGCAACCTCCTACCGGGAAACACCATATATTTT	CASNLLPGNTIYF
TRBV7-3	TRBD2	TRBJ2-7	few	TGTGCCAGCAGCTTAGCGGGGGGTCACTCCTACGAGCAGTACTTC	CASSLAGGHSYEQYF
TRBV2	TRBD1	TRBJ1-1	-	TGTGCCAGCAGTAAGACAGGGCAAACCAACACTGAAGCTTTCTTT	CASSKTGQTNTEAFF
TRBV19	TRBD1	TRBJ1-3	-	TGTGCCAGTACTCCAGGGGGGTCAGGAAACACCATATATTTT	CASTPGGSGNTIYF
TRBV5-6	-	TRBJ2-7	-	TGTGCCAGCAGCTTAGGACTCTACGAGCAGTACTTC	CASSLGLYEQYF
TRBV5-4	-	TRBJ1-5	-	TGTGCCAGAAGCTTGTCGGAGGTATGGGCCCAGCATTTT	CARSLSEVWAQHF
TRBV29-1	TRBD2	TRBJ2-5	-	TGCAGCGTTAGACTAGCGGAAGAGACCCAGTACTTC	CSVRLAEETQYF
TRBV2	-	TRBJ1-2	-	TGTGCCAGCAGTGAACCCCCTTCCAGGGCTGATGGCTACACCTTC	CASSEPPSRADGYTF
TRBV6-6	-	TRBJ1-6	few	TGTGCCAGCAGTTACTCGGGAAATTCACCCCTCCACTTT	CASSYSGNSPLHF
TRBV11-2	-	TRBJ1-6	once	TGTGCCAGCAGCCTCGTGGGTGCCTATAATTCACCCCTCCACTTT	CASSLVGAYNSPLHF
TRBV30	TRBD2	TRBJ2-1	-	TGTGCCTGGAGTTCATCCCGGACTAGCGGGGGGGTCTATGAGCAGTTCTTC	CAWSSSRTSGGVYEQFF
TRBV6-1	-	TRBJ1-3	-	TGTGCCAGCACGATCGGGTACTCTGGAAACACCATATATTTT	CASTIGYSGNTIYF
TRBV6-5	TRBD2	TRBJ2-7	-	TGTGCCAGCAGTTACTCTCGAGCGGGAGTGCGGGAGCAGTACTTC	CASSYSRAGVREQYF
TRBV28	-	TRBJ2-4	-	TGTGCCAGCAGTTTACGAGGAATTGCCAAAAACATTCAGTACTTC	CASSLRGIAKNIQYF
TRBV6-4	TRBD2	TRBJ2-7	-	TGTGCCAGCAGCCCCCGGGACTATCCTTCCTACGAGCAGTACTTC	CASSPRDYPSYEQYF
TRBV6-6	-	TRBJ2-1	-	TGTGCCAGCGGGTCGGCGGAAAGCTCCTACAATGAGCAGTTCTTC	CASGSAESSYNEQFF
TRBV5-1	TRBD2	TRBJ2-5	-	TGCGCCAGCAGCTTGCGAACTAGCGGGAGAACCCAAGAGACCCAGTACTTC	CASSLRTSGRTQETQYF
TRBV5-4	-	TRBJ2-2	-	TGTGCCAGCAGCTTTACAGGGATGAACACCGGGGAGCTGTTTTTT	CASSFTGMNTGELFF
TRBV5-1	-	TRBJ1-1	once	TGCGCCAGCAGCCCTGGGGGGAACACTGAAGCTTTCTTT	CASSPGGNTEAFF
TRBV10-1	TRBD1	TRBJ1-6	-	TGCGCCAGCAGTGAGTGGACAGGGGTCAATTCACCCCTCCACTTT	CASSEWTGVNSPLHF
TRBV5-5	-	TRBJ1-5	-	TGTGCCAGCAGCTTGGCATCAGGCCAGCTCAATCAGCCCCAGCATTTT	CASSLASGQLNQPQHF
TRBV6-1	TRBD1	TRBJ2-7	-	TGTGCCAGCAGTCCGGGACAGGGAGTATACGAGCAGTACTTC	CASSPGQGVYEQYF
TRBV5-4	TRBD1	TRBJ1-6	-	TGTGCCAGCAGCTCCTCCCTTAAACAGGGGGGAAATTCACCCCTCCACTTT	CASSSSLKQGGNSPLHF
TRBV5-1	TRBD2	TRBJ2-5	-	TGCGCCAGCAGCTCGGGACTAGCGGGGGGTTTAAGAGAGACCCAGTACTTC	CASSSGLAGGLRETQYF
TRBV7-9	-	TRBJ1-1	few	TGTGCCAGCACCTACGTGGAGGGCACTGAAGCTTTCTTT	CASTYVEGTEAFF
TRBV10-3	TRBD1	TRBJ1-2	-	TGTGCCATCAGGGACAGGGTAGGCGGCTACACCTTC	CAIRDRVGGYTF
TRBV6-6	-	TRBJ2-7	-	TGTGCCAGCAGTTATCTGGGACCAGGGATCTACGAGCAGTACTTC	CASSYLGPGIYEQYF
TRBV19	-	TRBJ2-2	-	TGTGCCAGTAGTATTCCCGTGAACACCGGGGAGCTGTTTTTT	CASSIPVNTGELFF
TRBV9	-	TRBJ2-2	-	TGTGCCAGCAGCGTAGGGGGGCGCGATACCGGGGAGCTGTTTTTT	CASSVGGRDTGELFF
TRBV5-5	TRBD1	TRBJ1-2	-	TGTGCCAGCAGCTGGGGACAGGGGATGCCGTATGGCTACACCTTC	CASSWGQGMPYGYTF
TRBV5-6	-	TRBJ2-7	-	TGTGCCAGCAGCTCGGACTTGTACGAGCAGTACTTC	CASSSDLYEQYF
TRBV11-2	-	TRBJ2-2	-	TGTGCCAGCAGCTCCAGGGGATCGCTTGGCGGGGAGCTGTTTTTT	CASSSRGSLGGELFF
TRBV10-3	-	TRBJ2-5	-	TGTGCCATCGCGACCGGGAAATATGAGACCCAGTACTTC	CAIATGKYETQYF
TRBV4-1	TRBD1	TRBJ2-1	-	TGCGCCAGCAGCCCGGGGACAGGGCCCTACAATGAGCAGTTCTTC	CASSPGTGPYNEQFF
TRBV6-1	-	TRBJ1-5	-	TGTGCCAGCAGTCCTGAGGGCAATCAGCCCCAGCATTTT	CASSPEGNQPQHF
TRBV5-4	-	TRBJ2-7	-	TGTGCCAGCAGCTTGGACAGTGACTCCTACGAGCAGTACTTC	CASSLDSDSYEQYF
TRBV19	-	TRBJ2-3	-	TGTGCCAGTAGTCTCATACGGCAAGATACGCAGTATTTT	CASSLIRQDTQYF
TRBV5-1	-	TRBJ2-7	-	TGCGCCAGCAAACCGACGTCGCCTTCCTACGAGCAGTACTTC	CASKPTSPSYEQYF
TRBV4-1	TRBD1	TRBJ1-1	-	TGCGCCAGCAGCAAAGCCGGCGACAGGGGTTCTGAAGCTTTCTTT	CASSKAGDRGSEAFF
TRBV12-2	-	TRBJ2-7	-	TGTGCAAGTCGCTTTACCAATCGGACTAGCGGGATCCACGAGCAGTACTTC	CASRFTNRTSGIHEQYF
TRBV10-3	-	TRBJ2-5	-	TGTGCCATCAGCCAGGACCCCCTCGGAGAGACCCAGTACTTC	CAISQDPLGETQYF
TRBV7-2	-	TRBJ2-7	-	TGTGCCAGCAGTCAAAGGTCCCCCAGGGTTTCCTACGAGCAGTACTTC	CASSQRSPRVSYEQYF
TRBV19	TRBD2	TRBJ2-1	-	TGTGCCAGTAGTCCCCGAAGCGGGAGAGGGAATGAGCAGTTCTTC	CASSPRSGRGNEQFF
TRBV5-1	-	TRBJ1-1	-	TGCGCCAGCAGCTCTACAGGGAAAGTGAATGAAGCTTTCTTT	CASSSTGKVNEAFF
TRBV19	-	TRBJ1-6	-	TGTGCCAGTAGTGTAACGACAGGAACCAATTCACCCCTCCACTTT	CASSVTTGTNSPLHF
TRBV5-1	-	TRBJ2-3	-	TGCGCCAGCAGCCTAGGGACGAACCTCAACACAGATACGCAGTATTTT	CASSLGTNLNTDTQYF
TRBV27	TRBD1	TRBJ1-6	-	TGTGCCAGCAGTTTCATGTCCCAGGGGGGTAATTCACCCCTCCACTTT	CASSFMSQGGNSPLHF
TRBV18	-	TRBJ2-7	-	TGTGCCAGCTCACCGAATACAGGGTCCTACGAGCAGTACTTC	CASSPNTGSYEQYF